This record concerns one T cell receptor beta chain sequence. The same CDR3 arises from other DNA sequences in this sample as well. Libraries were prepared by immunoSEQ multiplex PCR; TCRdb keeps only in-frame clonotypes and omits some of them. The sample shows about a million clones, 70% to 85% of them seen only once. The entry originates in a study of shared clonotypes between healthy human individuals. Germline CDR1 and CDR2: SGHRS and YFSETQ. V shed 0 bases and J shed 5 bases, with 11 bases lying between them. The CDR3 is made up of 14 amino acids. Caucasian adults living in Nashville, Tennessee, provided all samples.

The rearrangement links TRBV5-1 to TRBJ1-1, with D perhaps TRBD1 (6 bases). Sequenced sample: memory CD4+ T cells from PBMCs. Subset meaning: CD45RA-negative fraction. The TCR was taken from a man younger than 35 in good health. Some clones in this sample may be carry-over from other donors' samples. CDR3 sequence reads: CASSLAQGGTEAFF. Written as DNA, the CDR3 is TGCGCCAGCAGCTTGGCACAGGGAGGGACTGAAGCTTTCTTT.